The 15 T cell receptor beta chains reported below all come from one sample, sequenced in a study of blood T cells in healthy people across ages. A second about 7 to 12 cycle PCR used barcoded and J-beta primers. Each CDR3 protein is one row after TCRdb ran MiXCR on the 5' RACE reads. The sample has more than 450,000 distinct CDR3 sequences; about 27% are singletons. The same data also contributed to another study, on T cells of mothers and their children.

The sample was blood. The receptors here all came from a boy younger than 10 in good health.

This chain links TRBV15 with TRBJ1-4; 9 bases align to TRBD1. Looked up from germline, CDR1 is LNHNV and CDR2 is YYDKDF (reference sequence). The CDR3 sequence is 16 residues long. V trimming: 4 bases; J trimming: 5 bases; junction bases outside the gene matches: 8. In nucleotides, the CDR3 is TGTGCCACCAGCACCCGTCCAGGGACAGGGAATGAAAAACTGTTTTTT. It translates to CATSTRPGTGNEKLFF.

This clonotype appeared a few times. The chain combines TRBV27 with TRBJ1-6, with 8 bases identical to TRBD1. V dropped 3 bases and J dropped 10; count of bases not matched to a gene: 5. The length of the CDR3 is 14 residues. Germline lookup yields CDR1 MNHEY and CDR2 SMNVEV (reference sequence). The CDR3 protein is CASSFLTGESPLHF. Here the CDR3 DNA reads TGTGCCAGCAGTTTTTTGACAGGGGAATCACCCCTCCACTTT.

This clonotype was seen only once. This likely comes from a read error, as the CDR3 has no conserved phenylalanine or tryptophan at its end. V usage is TRBV12-3 or TRBV12-4 and J usage is TRBJ1-5, with D hard to call. CDR3 length: 14 amino acids. Trimming took 6 bases from V and 6 from J, leaving 15 bases between them. The CDR3: CASSPMIGTQPQHL. CDR3 nucleotide sequence: TGTGCCAGCAGCCCAATGATCGGTACTCAGCCCCAGCATCTT.

Worth noting for this clonotype: A much more abundant neighbour one base away suggests this may be a read error. The V and J genes are TRBV29-1 and TRBJ2-1; the match to TRBD1 covers 10 bases. V lost 6 bases, J lost 5 bases, and 1 base stayed unmatched. This CDR3 contains 12 residues. CDR1 is SQVTM and CDR2 is ANQGSEA in the germline V gene. CDR3 residues: CSVGTGDNEQFF. CDR3 bases: TGCAGCGTCGGGACAGGGGACAATGAGCAGTTCTTC.

This clonotype appeared a single time. The chain has TRBV10-3 and TRBJ2-7; 7 nucleotides line up with TRBD2. The CDR3 runs to 13 residues. J gave up 6 bases and V 7 bases, and 9 bases lay outside the gene matches. Germline V gives CDR1 ENHRY, CDR2 SYGVKD. Here the CDR3 reads CAITGGSSGEQYF. The CDR3 DNA reads TGTGCCATCACGGGCGGGAGCTCTGGCGAGCAGTACTTC.

This sequence joins TRBV20-1 and TRBJ2-4; D is uncertain. The germline gives CDR1 DFQATT, CDR2 SNEGSKA (reference sequence). V gave up 0 bases and J gave up 5 bases, with 14 bases separating them. The CDR3 runs to 15 residues. The CDR3 DNA reads as TGCAGTGCTAGAGATCCTCGACACGCCGAAAACATTCAGTACTTC. Protein sequence: CSARDPRHAENIQYF.

The chain links TRBV12-3 or TRBV12-4 to TRBJ2-5; D remains unclear. With the DNA end fitting TRBJ2-1 better, the J assignment may be wrong. This CDR3 is built from 13 residues. Here the CDR3 reads CASSLRDSDEQFF. In DNA, the CDR3 is TGTGCCAGCAGTTTACGTGACTCCGACGAGCAGTTCTTC.

This clonotype showed up just once. This chain uses TRBV20-1 with TRBJ1-4; TRBD1 matches 7 bases. The CDR3 has 14 residues. J lost 7 bases, V lost 4 bases, and 9 bases had no gene match. CDR1 and CDR2 from the germline V gene are DFQATT and SNEGSKA (reference sequence). The CDR3 DNA is TGCAGTGCTACGAGGGGGCTGGAGGGTGAAAAACTGTTTTTT. This gives the protein CSATRGLEGEKLFF.

The chain recombines TRBV29-1 with TRBJ1-2; D possibly corresponds to TRBD1 (6 bases). The CDR3 has 14 amino acids. V was trimmed by 4 bases and J by 2 bases, leaving 14 bases between them. The germline V gene encodes CDR1 SQVTM and CDR2 ANQGSEA. CDR3 loop: CSVVGGGGNYGYTF. CDR3 DNA sequence: TGCAGCGTTGTAGGTGGGGGCGGAAACTATGGCTACACCTTC.

This clonotype was detected a few times. The chain uses TRBV5-1 and TRBJ2-5, with TRBD2 identical over 9 bases. TRBJ2-7 matches the DNA end more closely, so the J call is doubtful. From germline, CDR1 is SGHRS and CDR2 YFSETQ. The CDR3 is made up of 13 amino acids. CDR3 coding DNA: TGCGCCAGCAGCATCCAACTAGCGGGCGAGCAGTACTTC. Encoded protein: CASSIQLAGEQYF.

The J gene is TRBJ2-3, the V gene TRBV5-1; 9 bases match TRBD2. Germline V gene lookup returns CDR1 SGHRS and CDR2 YFSETQ. The CDR3 is made up of 14 amino acids. Trimming at V came to 2 bases and at J to 4 bases, leaving 2 bases not matched to a gene. The CDR3: CASSFSGRSDTQYF. CDR3 in DNA: TGCGCCAGCAGCTTCAGCGGGAGGTCAGATACGCAGTATTTT.

This clonotype showed up just a few times. This chain uses TRBV12-3 or TRBV12-4 with TRBJ2-7; TRBD2 agrees at 11 bases. CDR3 size: 14 residues. V dropped 7 bases and J dropped 2; count of bases not matched to a gene: 4. The CDR3 DNA sequence: TGTGCCAGCAAACTTAGCGGGGGGGCCTACGAGCAGTACTTC. Amino acid sequence: CASKLSGGAYEQYF.

Only a few counts were recorded for this clonotype. V is TRBV5-1 and J is TRBJ1-2; no reliable D call. Trimming pared 0 bases from V and 11 bases from J, leaving 11 bases between. The CDR3 contains 12 residues. Germline loops: CDR1 SGHRS, CDR2 YFSETQ. The CDR3 loop is CASSLVGSPYTF. CDR3 DNA sequence: TGCGCCAGCAGCTTGGTCGGGAGCCCTTACACCTTC. Complete variable domain (other parts from reference TRBV5-1 and TRBJ1-2): KAGVTQTPRYLIKTRGQQVTLSCSPISGHRSVSWYQQTPGQGLQFLFEYFSETQRNKGNFPGRFSGRQFSNSRSEMNVSTLELGDSALYLCASSLVGSPYTFGSGTRLTVV.

This clonotype was seen only a few times. The J gene is TRBJ1-6, the V gene TRBV5-1; weak D call: TRBD1 (6 bases). V dropped 5 bases and J dropped 10 bases, with 13 bases sitting between them. The germline gives CDR1 SGHRS, CDR2 YFSETQ. The CDR3 has 13 residues. The CDR3 protein is CASRLDSQSPLHF. CDR3 DNA sequence: TGCGCCAGCAGACTGGACAGCCAGTCACCCCTCCACTTT.

Note on this clonotype: The junction differs from germline at one of its ends, possibly a read error. CDR3 bases: TGTGCTAGCAGTTTTCGGCTCCAGGGATACGAGCAGTACTTC. Protein product: CASSFRLQGYEQYF. The chain has TRBV12-3 or TRBV12-4 and TRBJ2-7, with D possibly matching TRBD1 (5 bases). This CDR3 has 14 amino acids.